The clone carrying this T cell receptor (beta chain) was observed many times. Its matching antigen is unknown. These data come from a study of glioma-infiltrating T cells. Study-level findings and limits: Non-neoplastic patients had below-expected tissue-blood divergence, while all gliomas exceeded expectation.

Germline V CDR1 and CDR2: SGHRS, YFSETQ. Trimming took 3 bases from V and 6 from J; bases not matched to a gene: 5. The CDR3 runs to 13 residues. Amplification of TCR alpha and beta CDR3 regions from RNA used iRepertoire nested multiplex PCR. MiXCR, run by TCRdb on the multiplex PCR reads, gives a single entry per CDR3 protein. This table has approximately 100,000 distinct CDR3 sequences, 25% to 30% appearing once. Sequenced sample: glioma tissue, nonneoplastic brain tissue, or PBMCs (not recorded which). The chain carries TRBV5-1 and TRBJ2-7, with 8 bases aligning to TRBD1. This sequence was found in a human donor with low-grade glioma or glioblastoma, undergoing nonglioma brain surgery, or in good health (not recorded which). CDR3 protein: CASSWGTGAEQYF. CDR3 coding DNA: TGCGCCAGCAGCTGGGGGACAGGCGCCGAGCAGTACTTC.